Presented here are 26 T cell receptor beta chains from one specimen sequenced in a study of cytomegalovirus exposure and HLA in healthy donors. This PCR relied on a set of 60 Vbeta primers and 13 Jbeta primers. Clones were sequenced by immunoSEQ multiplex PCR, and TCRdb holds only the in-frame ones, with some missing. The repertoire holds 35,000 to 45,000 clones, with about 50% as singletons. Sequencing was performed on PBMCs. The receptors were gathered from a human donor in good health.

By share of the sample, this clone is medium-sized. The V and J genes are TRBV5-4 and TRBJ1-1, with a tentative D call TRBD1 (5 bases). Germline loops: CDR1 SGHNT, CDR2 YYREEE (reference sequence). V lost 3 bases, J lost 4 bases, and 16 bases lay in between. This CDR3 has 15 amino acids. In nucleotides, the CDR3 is TGTGCCAGCAGCTGGGGGGACCCCGGTAGCACTGAAGCTTTCTTT. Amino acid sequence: CASSWGDPGSTEAFF.

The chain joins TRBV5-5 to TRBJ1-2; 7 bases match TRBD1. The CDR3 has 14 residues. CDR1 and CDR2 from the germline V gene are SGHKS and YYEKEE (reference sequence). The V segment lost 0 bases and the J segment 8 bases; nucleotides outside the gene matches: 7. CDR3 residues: CASSLDRGRSGYTF. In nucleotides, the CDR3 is TGTGCCAGCAGCTTGGACAGGGGAAGGAGCGGCTACACCTTC. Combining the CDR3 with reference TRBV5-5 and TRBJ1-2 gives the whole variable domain DAGVTQSPTHLIKTRGQQVTLRCSPISGHKSVSWYQQVLGQGPQFIFQYYEKEERGRGNFPDRFSARQFPNYSSELNVNALLLGDSALYLCASSLDRGRSGYTFGSGTRLTVV.

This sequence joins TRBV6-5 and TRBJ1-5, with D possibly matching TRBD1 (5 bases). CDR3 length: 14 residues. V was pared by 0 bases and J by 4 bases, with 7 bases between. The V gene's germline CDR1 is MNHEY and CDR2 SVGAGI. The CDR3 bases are TGTGCCAGCAGTTACTCGGGGGGGAATCAGCCCCAGCATTTT. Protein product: CASSYSGGNQPQHF.

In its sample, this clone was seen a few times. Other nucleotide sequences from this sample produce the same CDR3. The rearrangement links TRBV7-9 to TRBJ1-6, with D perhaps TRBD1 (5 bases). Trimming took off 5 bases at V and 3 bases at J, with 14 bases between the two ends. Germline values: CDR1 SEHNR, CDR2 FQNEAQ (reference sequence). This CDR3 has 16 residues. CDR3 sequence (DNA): TGTGCCAGCAGCCTCGGTCAGGGTTTCTATAATTCACCCCTCCACTTT. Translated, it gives CASSLGQGFYNSPLHF. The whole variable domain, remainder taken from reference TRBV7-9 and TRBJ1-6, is DTGVSQNPRHKITKRGQNVTFRCDPISEHNRLYWYRQTLGQGPEFLTYFQNEAQLEKSRLLSDRFSAERPKGSFSTLEIQRTEQGDSAMYLCASSLGQGFYNSPLHFGNGTRLTVT.

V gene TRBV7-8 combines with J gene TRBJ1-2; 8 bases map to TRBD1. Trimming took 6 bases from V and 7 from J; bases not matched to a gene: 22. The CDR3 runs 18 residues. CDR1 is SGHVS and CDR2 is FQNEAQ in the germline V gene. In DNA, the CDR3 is TGTGCCAGCAGGGAACTTAGACTAGGACAGGGCCTTATCGGTGGCTACACCTTC. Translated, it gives CASRELRLGQGLIGGYTF.

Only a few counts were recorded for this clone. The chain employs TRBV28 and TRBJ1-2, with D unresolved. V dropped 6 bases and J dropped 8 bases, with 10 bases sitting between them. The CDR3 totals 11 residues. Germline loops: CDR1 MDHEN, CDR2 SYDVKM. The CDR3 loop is CASSRLGGYTF. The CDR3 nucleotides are TGTGCCAGCAGCCGCCTGGGCGGCTACACCTTC.

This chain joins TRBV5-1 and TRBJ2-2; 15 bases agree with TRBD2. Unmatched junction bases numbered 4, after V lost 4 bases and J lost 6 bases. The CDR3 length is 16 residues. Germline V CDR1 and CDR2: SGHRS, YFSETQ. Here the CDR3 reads CASSGLAGGPAGELFF. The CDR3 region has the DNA TGCGCCAGCAGCGGACTAGCGGGGGGGCCGGCCGGGGAGCTGTTTTTT.

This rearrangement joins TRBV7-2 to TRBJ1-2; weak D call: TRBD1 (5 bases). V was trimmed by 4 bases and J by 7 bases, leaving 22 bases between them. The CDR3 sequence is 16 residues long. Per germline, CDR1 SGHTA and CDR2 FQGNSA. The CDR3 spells CASSSEPGLYSSGYTF. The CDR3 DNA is TGTGCCAGCAGCTCGGAACCGGGACTTTACTCAAGTGGCTACACCTTC.

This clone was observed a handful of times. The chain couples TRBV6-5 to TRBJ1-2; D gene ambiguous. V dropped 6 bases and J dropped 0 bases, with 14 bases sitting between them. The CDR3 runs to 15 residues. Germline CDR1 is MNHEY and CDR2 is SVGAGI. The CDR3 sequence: CASRRRDITNYGYTF. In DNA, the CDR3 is TGTGCCAGCAGGCGGAGGGATATCACTAACTATGGCTACACCTTC.

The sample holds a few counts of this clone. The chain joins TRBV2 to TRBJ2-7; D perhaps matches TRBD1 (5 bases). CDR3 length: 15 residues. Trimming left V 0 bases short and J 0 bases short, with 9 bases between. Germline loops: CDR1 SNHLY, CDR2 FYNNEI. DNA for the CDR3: TGTGCCAGCAGTGAAGCGCGAACAGGCTCCTACGAGCAGTACTTC. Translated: CASSEARTGSYEQYF.

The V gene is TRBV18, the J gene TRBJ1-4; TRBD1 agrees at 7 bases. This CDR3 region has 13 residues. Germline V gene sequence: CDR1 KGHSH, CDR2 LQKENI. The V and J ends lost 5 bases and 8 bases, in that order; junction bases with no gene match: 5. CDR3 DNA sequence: TGTGCCAGCTCAGCAGGACAGGCCGAAAAACTGTTTTTT. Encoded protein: CASSAGQAEKLFF.

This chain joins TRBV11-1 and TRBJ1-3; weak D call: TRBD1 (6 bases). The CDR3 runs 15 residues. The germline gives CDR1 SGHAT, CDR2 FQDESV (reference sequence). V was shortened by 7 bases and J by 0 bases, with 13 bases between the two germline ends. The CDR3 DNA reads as TGTGCCAGCACACCACAGGGCCGCTCTGGAAACACCATATATTTT. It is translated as CASTPQGRSGNTIYF.

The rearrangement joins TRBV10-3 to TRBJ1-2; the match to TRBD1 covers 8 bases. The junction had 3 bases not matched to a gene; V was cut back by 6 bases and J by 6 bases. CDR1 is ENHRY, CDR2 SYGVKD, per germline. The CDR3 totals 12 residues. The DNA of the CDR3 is TGTGCCATCAGAGGACAGGGAGATGGCTACACCTTC. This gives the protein CAIRGQGDGYTF.

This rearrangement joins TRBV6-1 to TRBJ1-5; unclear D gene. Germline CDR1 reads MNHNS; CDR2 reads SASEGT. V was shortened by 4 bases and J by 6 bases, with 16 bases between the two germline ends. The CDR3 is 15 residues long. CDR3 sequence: CASSGGRVRFQPQHF. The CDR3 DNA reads TGTGCCAGCAGTGGTGGGAGGGTTAGGTTTCAGCCCCAGCATTTT.

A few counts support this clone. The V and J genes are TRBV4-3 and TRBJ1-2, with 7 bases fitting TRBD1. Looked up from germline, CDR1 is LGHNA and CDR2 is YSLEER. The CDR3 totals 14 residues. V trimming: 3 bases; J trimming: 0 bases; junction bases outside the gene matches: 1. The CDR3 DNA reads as TGCGCCAGCAGCCAGGGACAGTCTAACTATGGCTACACCTTC. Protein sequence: CASSQGQSNYGYTF.

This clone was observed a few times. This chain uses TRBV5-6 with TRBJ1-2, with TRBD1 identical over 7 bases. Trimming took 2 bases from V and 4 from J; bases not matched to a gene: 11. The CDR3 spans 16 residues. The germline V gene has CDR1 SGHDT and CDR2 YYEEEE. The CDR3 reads CASSLLKGQAIYGYTF. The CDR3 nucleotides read TGTGCCAGCAGCTTACTCAAAGGACAGGCAATCTATGGCTACACCTTC.

The CDR3 here is CAISGSGQAYEQYF. CDR3 nucleotide sequence: TGTGCCATCAGTGGGTCAGGACAAGCCTACGAGCAGTACTTC. The chain has TRBV10-3 and TRBJ2-7; D is possibly TRBD1 (5 bases). V was pared by 4 bases and J by 2 bases, with 12 bases between. The length of the CDR3 is 14 residues. CDR1 and CDR2 (germline): ENHRY, SYGVKD.

The chain's CDR3 is CASSQDFGTSGDPEQYF. The CDR3 DNA reads TGCGCCAGCAGCCAAGACTTTGGGACTAGCGGGGATCCCGAGCAGTACTTC. The chain couples TRBV4-3 to TRBJ2-7, with TRBD2 matching 13 bases. The CDR3 runs 17 residues. With V trimmed by 0 bases and J by 6 bases, 8 bases remained unmatched. Germline loops: CDR1 LGHNA, CDR2 YSLEER.

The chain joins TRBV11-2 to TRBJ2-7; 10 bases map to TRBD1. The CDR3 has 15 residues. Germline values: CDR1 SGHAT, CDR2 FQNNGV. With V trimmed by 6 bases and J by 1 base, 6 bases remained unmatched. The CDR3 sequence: CASSFRDRGSYEQYF. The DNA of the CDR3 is TGTGCCAGCAGTTTCCGGGACAGGGGATCCTACGAGCAGTACTTC.

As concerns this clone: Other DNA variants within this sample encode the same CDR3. CDR3: CASSLGAGGPQETQYF. CDR3 DNA sequence: TGTGCCAGCAGCCTCGGGGCGGGAGGGCCCCAAGAGACCCAGTACTTC. V usage is TRBV11-3 and J usage is TRBJ2-5; 9 bases line up with TRBD2. The CDR3 is made up of 16 amino acids. V was clipped by 5 bases and J by 1 base; unmatched bases: 8. The germline CDR1 and CDR2 sequences are SGHNT and YENEEA.

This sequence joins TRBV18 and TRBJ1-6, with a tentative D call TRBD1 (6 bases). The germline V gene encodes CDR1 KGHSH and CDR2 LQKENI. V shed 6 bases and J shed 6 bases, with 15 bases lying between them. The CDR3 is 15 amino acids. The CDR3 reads CASSPPTGINSPLHF. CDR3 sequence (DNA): TGTGCCAGCTCTCCCCCGACAGGAATTAATTCACCCCTCCACTTT.

CDR3 nucleotides: TGTGCCAGCAGCAGACAGCCAGATACGCAGTATTTT. Protein sequence: CASSRQPDTQYF. The chain is built from TRBV9 and TRBJ2-3, with D possibly TRBD1 on 5 matching bases. V gave up 4 bases and J gave up 4 bases, with 7 bases separating them. The CDR3 is 12 amino acids. Per germline, CDR1 SGDLS and CDR2 YYNGEE.

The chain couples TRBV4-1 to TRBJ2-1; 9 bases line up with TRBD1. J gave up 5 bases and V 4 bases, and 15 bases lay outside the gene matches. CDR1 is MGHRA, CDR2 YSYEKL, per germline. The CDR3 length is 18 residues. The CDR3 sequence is CASSLSGPGTGIDNEQFF. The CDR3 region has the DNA TGCGCCAGCAGCCTTTCCGGGCCCGGGACAGGGATCGACAATGAGCAGTTCTTC.

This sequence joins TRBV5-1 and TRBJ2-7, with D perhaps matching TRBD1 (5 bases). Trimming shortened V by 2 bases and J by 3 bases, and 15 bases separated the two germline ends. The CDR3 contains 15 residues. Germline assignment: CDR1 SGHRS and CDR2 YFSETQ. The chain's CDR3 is CASSFTGGSFYEQYF. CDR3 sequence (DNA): TGCGCCAGCAGCTTTACAGGTGGCTCTTTCTACGAGCAGTACTTC.

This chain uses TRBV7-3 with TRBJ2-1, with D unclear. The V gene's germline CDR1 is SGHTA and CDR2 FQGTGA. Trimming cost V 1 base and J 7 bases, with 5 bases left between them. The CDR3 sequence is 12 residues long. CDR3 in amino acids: CASSLIMNEQFF. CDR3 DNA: TGTGCCAGCAGCTTAATCATGAATGAGCAGTTCTTC.

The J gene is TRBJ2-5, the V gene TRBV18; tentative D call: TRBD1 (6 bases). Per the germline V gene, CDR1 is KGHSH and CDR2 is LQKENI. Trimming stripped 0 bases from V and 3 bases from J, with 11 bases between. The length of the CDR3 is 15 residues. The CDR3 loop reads CASSPPDRLKETQYF. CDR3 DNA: TGTGCCAGCTCACCACCGGACAGATTAAAAGAGACCCAGTACTTC.